The 26 T cell receptor beta chains below were found in one sample sequenced in a study of blood T cell repertoires in COVID-19. The repertoire was sequenced with immunoSEQ multiplex PCR; TCRdb's copy has only in-frame clones and lacks some. The table has about 140,000 clones, 84% seen once. Input material: PBMCs or T cells enriched from blood (not recorded which). The receptor set was obtained from a man aged 35-49 years with acute COVID-19.

V is TRBV6-2 or TRBV6-3 and J is TRBJ2-7; perhaps TRBD2 as D (6 bases). Germline assignment: CDR1 MNHEY and CDR2 SVGEGT. The length of the CDR3 is 14 residues. The V end was cut by 2 bases, the J end by 5 bases, with 13 bases between. The CDR3 loop reads CASSYALEGNEQYF. The DNA of the CDR3 is TGTGCCAGCAGTTACGCCCTGGAGGGGAACGAGCAGTACTTC.

Here the CDR3 reads CASTGPYSGETQYF. The CDR3, as DNA: TGTGCCAGCACCGGACCCTATAGCGGGGAGACCCAGTACTTC. This sequence joins TRBV9 and TRBJ2-5; 7 bases are a match to TRBD2. Germline CDR1 is SGDLS and CDR2 is YYNGEE. J lost 5 bases, V lost 6 bases, and 10 bases had no gene match. The CDR3 extends over 14 amino acids.

The chain combines TRBV3-1 (or the pseudogene TRBV3-2) with TRBJ2-4; possible D gene TRBD1, 6 bases. There are 15 residues in the CDR3. Between the trimmed V and J ends, which lost 3 bases and 2 bases, there was a span of 11 bases. Germline V gene sequence: CDR1 LGHDT, CDR2 YNNKEL (reference sequence). The CDR3 sequence: CASSQDSSSKNIQYF. CDR3 nucleotides: TGTGCCAGCAGCCAGGACAGTTCTTCCAAAAACATTCAGTACTTC.

The rearrangement uses TRBV6-1 and TRBJ1-1; tentative D call: TRBD1 (6 bases). Trimming removed 2 bases at V and 10 bases at J, with 11 bases between. Germline loops: CDR1 MNHNS, CDR2 SASEGT. This CDR3 is built from 12 residues. The DNA of the CDR3 is TGTGCCAGCAGTGAAAGGGGGTCAGGAGCTTTCTTT. Its translation: CASSERGSGAFF.

The chain is built from TRBV24-1 and TRBJ2-3; D is unclear. V shed 7 bases and J shed 1 base, with 8 bases lying between them. The CDR3 has 13 amino acids. The germline CDR1 and CDR2 sequences are KGHDR and SFDVKD. The CDR3 bases are TGTGCCACCAGCCCCCAGGGCACAGATACGCAGTATTTT. Its translation is CATSPQGTDTQYF.

This sequence joins TRBV19 and TRBJ2-2, with 9 bases identical to TRBD2. Losses at the gene ends were 2 bases for V and 4 bases for J; bases not matched to a gene: 8. This CDR3 comprises 17 residues. The V gene's germline CDR1 is LNHDA and CDR2 SQIVND (reference sequence). This chain's CDR3 is CASSIKAGGSVTGELFF. The CDR3 DNA reads TGTGCCAGTAGTATAAAAGCGGGAGGCTCGGTCACCGGGGAGCTGTTTTTT.

V gene TRBV11-2 combines with J gene TRBJ2-2; the D gene is possibly TRBD1 (6 bases). The CDR3 has 16 residues. Germline V gene sequence: CDR1 SGHAT, CDR2 FQNNGV. The V end was cut by 7 bases, the J end by 2 bases, with 17 bases between. CDR3 in amino acids: CASNSPGDINTGELFF. CDR3 DNA: TGTGCCAGCAATTCTCCCGGGGACATTAACACCGGGGAGCTGTTTTTT.

This sequence joins TRBV3-1 (or the pseudogene TRBV3-2) and TRBJ1-2, with D possibly being TRBD1 (5 bases). This CDR3 has 15 amino acids. The germline V and J ends were trimmed by 0 bases and 0 bases, with 8 bases remaining between them. CDR1 LGHDT and CDR2 YNNKEL come from the germline V gene (reference sequence). In nucleotides, the CDR3 is TGTGCCAGCAGCCAAGAGGCAGGGACTAACTATGGCTACACCTTC. Its protein is CASSQEAGTNYGYTF.

The chain couples TRBV12-3 or TRBV12-4 to TRBJ2-7; no definite D call. The CDR3 extends over 13 amino acids. Trimming took 1 base from V and 4 from J, leaving 8 bases between them. CDR3: CASSLDSAYEQYF. The CDR3 DNA reads TGTGCCAGCAGTTTAGACAGTGCGTACGAGCAGTACTTC.

In this sample, this clone turned up a few times. The gene calls are TRBV5-1 and TRBJ2-1; 10 nucleotides line up with TRBD2. The CDR3 covers 15 residues. Looked up from germline, CDR1 is SGHRS and CDR2 is YFSETQ. V gave up 6 bases and J gave up 7 bases; unmatched junction bases: 10. The CDR3 sequence: CASTTSGASGNEQFF. CDR3 sequence (DNA): TGCGCCAGCACAACTAGCGGGGCGTCGGGGAATGAGCAGTTCTTC.

CDR3 coding DNA: TGTGCCATCCAAACTAACACCGGGACAGGAAATCAGCCCCAGCATTTT. Residues: CAIQTNTGTGNQPQHF. The rearrangement links TRBV28 to TRBJ1-5, with 8 bases matching TRBD1. The junction had 15 bases not matched to a gene; V was cut back by 10 bases and J by 4 bases. The germline CDR1 and CDR2 sequences are MDHEN and SYDVKM. CDR3 size: 16 residues.

This clone was counted between two and nine times. CDR3 in DNA: TGTGCCAGCTCAGAGGGCCCGAACACCGGGGAGCTGTTTTTT. Encoded protein: CASSEGPNTGELFF. V gene TRBV18 combines with J gene TRBJ2-2, with D possibly TRBD2 on 5 matching bases. The germline CDR1 and CDR2 sequences are KGHSH and LQKENI. The CDR3 runs 14 residues. The ends were cut back, 5 bases at V and 0 bases at J, with 7 bases in the middle.

About this clone itself: Distinct nucleotide sequences in the sample also encode this CDR3. This sequence joins TRBV11-2 and TRBJ1-1, with a tentative D call TRBD1 (5 bases). The V end lost 0 bases, the J end lost 5 bases, and 7 bases lay between the germline ends. Germline V lookup: CDR1 SGHAT, CDR2 FQNNGV. The length of the CDR3 is 13 residues. As DNA, the CDR3 is TGTGCCAGCAGCTTAGACAGGGAAACTGAAGCTTTCTTT. Encoded protein: CASSLDRETEAFF.

This clone was observed once. The chain uses TRBV19 and TRBJ1-4, with D hard to call. The ends were cut back, 6 bases at V and 7 bases at J, with 18 bases in the middle. The CDR3 covers 15 residues. CDR1 and CDR2 from the germline V gene are LNHDA and SQIVND (reference sequence). The CDR3 DNA reads TGTGCCAGTAGCCCGAGAGGAGGTCCCAGTGAAAAACTGTTTTTT. Its translation: CASSPRGGPSEKLFF.

The CDR3 DNA reads as TGTGCCCTTCGAGCGGGAGGGCCCCACAATGAGCAGTTCTTC. The encoded protein is CALRAGGPHNEQFF. This chain links TRBV10-3 with TRBJ2-1; 10 bases line up with TRBD2. V dropped 11 bases and J dropped 5; count of bases not matched to a gene: 9. This CDR3 has 14 residues. CDR1 is ENHRY, CDR2 SYGVKD, per germline.

The gene calls are TRBV7-9 and TRBJ2-3, with 10 bases fitting TRBD1. Trimming at V came to 3 bases and at J to 3 bases, leaving 3 bases not matched to a gene. The CDR3 contains 15 residues. Germline V CDR1 and CDR2: SEHNR, FQNEAQ (reference sequence). In nucleotides, the CDR3 is TGTGCCAGCAGCTTTAGGACAGGGGGGACAGATACGCAGTATTTT. This codes for CASSFRTGGTDTQYF.

The chain is built from TRBV20-1 and TRBJ2-6, with D possibly being TRBD2 (5 bases). The V and J ends lost 3 bases and 0 bases respectively, with 9 bases between them. Germline V CDR1 and CDR2: DFQATT, SNEGSKA (reference sequence). The CDR3 contains 15 residues. CDR3 DNA: TGCAGTGCTAGTGGACTGAGCTCTGGGGCCAACGTCCTGACTTTC. It codes for CSASGLSSGANVLTF.

This clone has a handful of counts. CDR3 DNA: TGCAGCGGGGCCCACAATGAGCAGTTCTTC. Protein sequence: CSGAHNEQFF. The J gene is TRBJ2-1, the V gene TRBV29-1; D not resolved. V was clipped by 7 bases and J by 5 bases, with 6 bases between them. The CDR3 has 10 residues. Germline assignment: CDR1 SQVTM and CDR2 ANQGSEA.

This chain links TRBV4-2 with TRBJ2-5; 7 positions match TRBD1. The ends lost 0 bases at V and 4 bases at J; junction bases unmatched: 11. Germline CDR1 is LGHNA and CDR2 is YNFKEQ. CDR3 length: 17 residues. The CDR3, as DNA: TGTGCCAGCAGCCAAGATAGGGGCAGGGGGTTTGGAGAGACCCAGTACTTC. It yields the protein CASSQDRGRGFGETQYF.

The rearrangement links TRBV4-3 to TRBJ2-3; tentative D call: TRBD2 (6 bases). Germline-derived CDR1 and CDR2 are LGHNA and YSLEER. Trimming removed 0 bases from V and 7 bases from J, with 8 bases in between. The CDR3 runs 13 residues. The chain's CDR3 is CASSQDRGNTQYF. The CDR3 nucleotides read TGCGCCAGCAGCCAAGATCGGGGGAATACGCAGTATTTT.

The V call is TRBV7-9, the J call TRBJ1-4; 9 bases agree with TRBD1. The V segment lost 2 bases and the J segment 7 bases; nucleotides outside the gene matches: 2. The CDR3 has 14 amino acids. From germline, CDR1 is SEHNR and CDR2 FQNEAQ (reference sequence). The CDR3 spells CASSLLQGAEKLFF. For the CDR3, the DNA is TGTGCCAGCAGCTTACTACAGGGGGCTGAAAAACTGTTTTTT.

The CDR3 DNA reads TGTGCCAGCGCCACCCCGAGCTCCTATAATTCACCCCTCCACTTT. Translated, it gives CASATPSSYNSPLHF. The rearrangement joins TRBV28 to TRBJ1-6; D call uncertain. The germline V gene encodes CDR1 MDHEN and CDR2 SYDVKM. V was shortened by 8 bases and J by 0 bases, with 11 bases between the two germline ends. This CDR3 region has 15 residues.

This clone was picked up a small number of times. The rearrangement joins TRBV20-1 to TRBJ1-5, with unresolved D. V was pared by 3 bases and J by 4 bases, with 16 bases between. The CDR3 contains 15 residues. Looked up from germline, CDR1 is DFQATT and CDR2 is SNEGSKA (reference sequence). The DNA for the CDR3 is TGCAGTGCTAGTGGTTCACCCAGAGGAAATCAGCCCCAGCATTTT. This encodes CSASGSPRGNQPQHF.

The chain uses TRBV18 and TRBJ1-1, with a weak D call TRBD1 (5 bases). Trimming stripped 3 bases from V and 0 bases from J, with 17 bases between. The CDR3 totals 17 residues. Germline V gene data show CDR1 as KGHSH and CDR2 as LQKENI. The CDR3, as DNA: TGTGCCAGCTCACCCCAAGCCGTAGGGGCAATGAACACTGAAGCTTTCTTT. Translation gives CASSPQAVGAMNTEAFF.

Here the CDR3 reads CASSLVSGQSYEQYF. The CDR3 nucleotides are TGTGCCAGCAGCTTAGTATCGGGACAGAGCTACGAGCAGTACTTC. This sequence joins TRBV7-8 and TRBJ2-7, with 7 bases fitting TRBD1. This CDR3 comprises 15 residues. V shed 1 base and J 3 bases; nucleotides not matched to a gene: 6. Germline lookup yields CDR1 SGHVS and CDR2 FQNEAQ.

This sequence joins TRBV9 and TRBJ2-7; D is ambiguous. The V gene's germline CDR1 is SGDLS and CDR2 YYNGEE. Trimming took 5 bases from V and 3 from J, leaving 6 bases between them. The CDR3 runs 11 residues. CDR3 residues: CASSKNYEQYF. CDR3 nucleotides: TGTGCCAGCAGTAAAAACTACGAGCAGTACTTC.